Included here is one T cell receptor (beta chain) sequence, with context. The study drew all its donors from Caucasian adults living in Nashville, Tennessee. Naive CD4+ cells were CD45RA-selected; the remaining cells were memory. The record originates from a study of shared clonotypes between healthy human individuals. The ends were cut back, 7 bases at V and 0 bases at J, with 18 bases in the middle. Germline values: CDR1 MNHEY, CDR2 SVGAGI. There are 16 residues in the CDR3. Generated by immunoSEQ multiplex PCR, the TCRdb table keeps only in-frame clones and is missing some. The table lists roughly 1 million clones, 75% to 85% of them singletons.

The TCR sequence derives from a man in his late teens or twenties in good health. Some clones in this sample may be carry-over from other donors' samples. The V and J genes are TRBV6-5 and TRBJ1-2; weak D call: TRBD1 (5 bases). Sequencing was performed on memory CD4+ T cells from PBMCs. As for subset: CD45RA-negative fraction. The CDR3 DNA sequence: TGTGCCAGCAATTATGCGACAGTCCAAGCTAACTATGGCTACACCTTC. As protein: CASNYATVQANYGYTF.